What follows are 15 T cell receptor beta chains derived from one specimen sequenced in a study of siplizumab effects on memory and regulatory T cells. Method: immunoSEQ multiplex PCR; TCRdb's copy keeps in-frame clones and lacks some. The sample shows 70,000 to 95,000 clones, roughly 97% of them seen only once. The sample comprised naive CD4+ T cells sorted from blood. These TCRs come from a human donor in good health.

V usage is TRBV7-2 and J usage is TRBJ1-2; possible D gene TRBD1, 6 bases. Germline V gene sequence: CDR1 SGHTA, CDR2 FQGNSA. V lost 1 base, J lost 8 bases, and 20 bases lay in between. The CDR3 consists of 16 residues. CDR3 nucleotide sequence: TGTGCCAGCAGCTTAGTTTTTCAGGGGAGCGGAGGGGGCTACACCTTC. Protein: CASSLVFQGSGGGYTF.

A few counts support this clone. The genes are TRBV7-2 and TRBJ1-6, with D maybe TRBD1 (6 bases). Germline CDR1 is SGHTA and CDR2 is FQGNSA. The CDR3 length is 14 residues. V shed 6 bases and J shed 7 bases, with 13 bases lying between them. DNA for the CDR3: TGTGCCAGCAGGCTAGAGAGGGGGAATTCACCCCTCCACTTT. Its protein is CASRLERGNSPLHF.

The chain employs TRBV5-1 and TRBJ2-1, with a tentative D call TRBD1 (7 bases). In germline, CDR1 is SGHRS, CDR2 YFSETQ. The CDR3 loop spans 14 amino acids. The V end was cut by 0 bases, the J end by 7 bases, with 11 bases between. CDR3 nucleotides: TGCGCCAGCAGCTTGGCCAGGGGGAGGAATGAGCAGTTCTTC. Translated: CASSLARGRNEQFF.

This chain joins TRBV6-6 and TRBJ1-4; tentatively, D is TRBD1 (5 bases). There are 14 residues in the CDR3. Between the trimmed V and J ends, which lost 6 bases and 3 bases, there was a span of 11 bases. The germline V gene encodes CDR1 MNHNY and CDR2 SVGAGI (reference sequence). CDR3 nucleotides: TGTGCCAGCAGCCTGGGGGGGTCTAATGAAAAACTGTTTTTT. Protein product: CASSLGGSNEKLFF.

J is TRBJ2-7 and V is TRBV7-2; 10 bases match TRBD2. Germline loops: CDR1 SGHTA, CDR2 FQGNSA. V shed 5 bases and J 1 base; nucleotides not matched to a gene: 8. The CDR3 length is 16 residues. The CDR3 bases are TGTGCCAGCAGCCCTTCCGGGACTAGCGTATCCTACGAGCAGTACTTC. It yields the protein CASSPSGTSVSYEQYF. Full variable domain (missing parts from reference TRBV7-2 and TRBJ2-7): GAGVSQSPSNKVTEKGKDVELRCDPISGHTALYWYRQSLGQGLEFLIYFQGNSAPDKSGLPSDRFSAERTGGSVSTLTIQRTQQEDSAVYLCASSPSGTSVSYEQYFGPGTRLTVT.

V usage is TRBV5-4 and J usage is TRBJ2-2; a weak D match, TRBD2 (7 bases). The CDR3 is 15 residues long. V was shortened by 3 bases and J by 2 bases, with 11 bases between the two germline ends. The germline V gene has CDR1 SGHNT and CDR2 YYREEE (reference sequence). The CDR3 loop reads CASSSGGQNTGELFF. CDR3 DNA sequence: TGTGCCAGCAGCTCCGGGGGGCAAAACACCGGGGAGCTGTTTTTT.

The chain uses TRBV11-2 and TRBJ2-4; maybe TRBD2 (7 bases). V was trimmed by 5 bases and J by 12 bases, leaving 26 bases between them. The germline V gene has CDR1 SGHAT and CDR2 FQNNGV. CDR3 length equals 16 residues. DNA of the CDR3: TGTGCCAGCAGCGATCCGAAAGGTTCGTGGGGGGGGCCTCAGTACTTC. It codes for CASSDPKGSWGGPQYF.

The chain combines TRBV5-1 with TRBJ2-3; D unclear. CDR3 length equals 12 residues. Deletions cut 2 bases from V and 6 bases from J, with 7 bases between. The germline V gene has CDR1 SGHRS and CDR2 YFSETQ. The CDR3 sequence: CASSFARDTQYF. CDR3 bases: TGCGCCAGCAGCTTCGCAAGGGATACGCAGTATTTT.

V gene TRBV27 combines with J gene TRBJ1-2; tentatively, D is TRBD1 (5 bases). Germline lookup yields CDR1 MNHEY and CDR2 SMNVEV (reference sequence). This CDR3 is built from 14 residues. Trimming shortened V by 6 bases and J by 5 bases, and 16 bases separated the two germline ends. The CDR3 protein is CASRKRDLLYGYTF. The CDR3 nucleotides are TGTGCCAGCAGAAAAAGGGACCTTCTTTATGGCTACACCTTC.

This clone has only one observation. V is TRBV7-8 and J is TRBJ2-6, with 8 bases aligning to TRBD1. The CDR3 is 18 residues long. CDR1 is SGHVS and CDR2 is FQNEAQ in the germline V gene. V was pared by 1 base and J by 0 bases, with 5 bases of the junction left unmatched. In DNA form, the CDR3 reads TGTGCCAGCAGCTTAGTTTGGACAGGGCCCTCTGGGGCCAACGTCCTGACTTTC. The encoded protein is CASSLVWTGPSGANVLTF.

V is TRBV5-1 and J is TRBJ2-5; no clear D. The germline V gene encodes CDR1 SGHRS and CDR2 YFSETQ. V lost 5 bases and J lost 0, with 11 bases in between. The CDR3 covers 14 residues. The DNA for the CDR3 is TGCGCCAGCAGGGCTGACTCGTACCAAGAGACCCAGTACTTC. It encodes CASRADSYQETQYF. Variable domain in full (rest from reference TRBV5-1 and TRBJ2-5): KAGVTQTPRYLIKTRGQQVTLSCSPISGHRSVSWYQQTPGQGLQFLFEYFSETQRNKGNFPGRFSGRQFSNSRSEMNVSTLELGDSALYLCASRADSYQETQYFGPGTRLLVL.

The gene calls are TRBV10-3 and TRBJ1-2, with 8 bases identical to TRBD1. Germline V CDR1 and CDR2: ENHRY, SYGVKD. The CDR3 has 11 amino acids. The V gene end was trimmed by 10 bases and the J gene end by 6 bases; junction bases not matched to a gene: 4. This CDR3 reads CANKQGDGYTF. CDR3 nucleotide sequence: TGTGCCAACAAACAGGGGGATGGCTACACCTTC.

The chain links TRBV5-6 to TRBJ1-3, with 7 bases lining up with TRBD1. The CDR3 is 14 residues long. Germline values: CDR1 SGHDT, CDR2 YYEEEE. V trimming: 4 bases; J trimming: 2 bases; junction bases outside the gene matches: 3. CDR3 in DNA: TGTGCCAGCAGCCCAGACAGGGCTGGAAACACCATATATTTT. This translates into CASSPDRAGNTIYF.

The CDR3 nucleotides are TGTGCCAGCAGCTTCCACAATGAGCAGTTCTTC. The encoded protein is CASSFHNEQFF. This rearrangement joins TRBV11-2 to TRBJ2-1; D not resolved. Trimming pared 3 bases from V and 5 bases from J, leaving 2 bases between. The CDR3 contains 11 residues. Germline CDR1 reads SGHAT; CDR2 reads FQNNGV.

The chain uses TRBV5-1 and TRBJ2-7; 12 positions match TRBD2. This CDR3 is 16 amino acids long. Losses at the gene ends were 0 bases for V and 5 bases for J; bases not matched to a gene: 6. Per the germline V gene, CDR1 is SGHRS and CDR2 is YFSETQ. CDR3 nucleotides: TGCGCCAGCAGCTTGGAGGGACTAGCGGGTTCCCACGAGCAGTACTTC. Translated, it gives CASSLEGLAGSHEQYF.